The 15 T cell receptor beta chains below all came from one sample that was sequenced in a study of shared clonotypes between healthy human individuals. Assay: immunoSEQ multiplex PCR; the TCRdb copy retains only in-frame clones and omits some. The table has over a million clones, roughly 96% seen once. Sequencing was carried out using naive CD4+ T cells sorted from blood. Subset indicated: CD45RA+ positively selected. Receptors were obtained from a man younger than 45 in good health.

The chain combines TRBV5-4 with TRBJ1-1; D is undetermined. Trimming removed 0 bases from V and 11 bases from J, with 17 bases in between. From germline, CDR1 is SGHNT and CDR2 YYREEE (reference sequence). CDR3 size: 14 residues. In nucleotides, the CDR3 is TGTGCCAGCAGCTTGGAGCCAAGGCAGTTTATGGCTTTCTTT. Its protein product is CASSLEPRQFMAFF. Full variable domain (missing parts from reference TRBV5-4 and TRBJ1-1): ETGVTQSPTHLIKTRGQQVTLRCSSQSGHNTVSWYQQALGQGPQFIFQYYREEENGRGNFPPRFSGLQFPNYSSELNVNALELDDSALYLCASSLEPRQFMAFFGQGTRLTVV.

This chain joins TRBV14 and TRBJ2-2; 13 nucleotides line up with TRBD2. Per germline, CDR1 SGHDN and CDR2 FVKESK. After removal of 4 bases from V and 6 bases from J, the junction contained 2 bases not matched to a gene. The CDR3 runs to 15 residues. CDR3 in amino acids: CASSPTSGRAGELFF. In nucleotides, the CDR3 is TGTGCCAGCAGCCCAACTAGCGGGAGGGCCGGGGAGCTGTTTTTT.

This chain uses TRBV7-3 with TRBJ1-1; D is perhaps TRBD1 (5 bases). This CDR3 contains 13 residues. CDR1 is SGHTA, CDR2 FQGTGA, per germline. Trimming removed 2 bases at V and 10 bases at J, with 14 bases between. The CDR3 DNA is TGTGCCAGCAGCTTAGACCCAGGGCAGGGAGCTTTCTTT. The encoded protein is CASSLDPGQGAFF.

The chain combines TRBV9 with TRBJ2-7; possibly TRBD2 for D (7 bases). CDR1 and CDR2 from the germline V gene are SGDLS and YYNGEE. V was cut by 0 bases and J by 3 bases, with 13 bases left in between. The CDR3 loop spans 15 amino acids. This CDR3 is CASSVELGGGYEQYF. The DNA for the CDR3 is TGTGCCAGCAGCGTAGAGCTGGGAGGGGGCTACGAGCAGTACTTC.

The DNA of the CDR3 is TGCGCCAGCAGTAGGGGACTAGCGGAGGCGAACACCGGGGAGCTGTTTTTT. Its translation is CASSRGLAEANTGELFF. The chain employs TRBV10-1 and TRBJ2-2; 11 bases agree with TRBD2. The length of the CDR3 is 17 residues. Per germline, CDR1 WNHNN and CDR2 SYGVQD (reference sequence). With V trimmed by 5 bases and J by 0 bases, 5 bases remained unmatched.

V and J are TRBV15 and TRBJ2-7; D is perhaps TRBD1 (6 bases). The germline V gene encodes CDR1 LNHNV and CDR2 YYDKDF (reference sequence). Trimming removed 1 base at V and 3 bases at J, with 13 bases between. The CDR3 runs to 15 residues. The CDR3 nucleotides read TGTGCCACCAGCAGAGTCCCAGGGGTAGGCTACGAGCAGTACTTC. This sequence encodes CATSRVPGVGYEQYF.

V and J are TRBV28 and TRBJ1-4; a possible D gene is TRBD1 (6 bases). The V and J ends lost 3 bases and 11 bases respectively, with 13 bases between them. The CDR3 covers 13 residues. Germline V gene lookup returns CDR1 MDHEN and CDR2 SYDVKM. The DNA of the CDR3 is TGTGCCAGCAGTTTTGGGGGCAGTGGGAAACTGTTTTTT. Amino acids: CASSFGGSGKLFF. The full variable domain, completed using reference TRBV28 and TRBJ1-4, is DVKVTQSSRYLVKRTGEKVFLECVQDMDHENMFWYRQDPGLGLRLIYFSYDVKMKEKGDIPEGYSVSREKKERFSLILESASTNQTSMYLCASSFGGSGKLFFGSGTQLSVL.

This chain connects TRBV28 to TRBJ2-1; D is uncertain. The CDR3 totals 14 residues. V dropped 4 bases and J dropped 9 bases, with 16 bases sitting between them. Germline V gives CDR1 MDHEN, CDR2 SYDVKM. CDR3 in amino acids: CASSSSSERSEQFF. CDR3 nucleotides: TGTGCCAGCAGTTCGTCCTCGGAGCGTTCTGAGCAGTTCTTC.

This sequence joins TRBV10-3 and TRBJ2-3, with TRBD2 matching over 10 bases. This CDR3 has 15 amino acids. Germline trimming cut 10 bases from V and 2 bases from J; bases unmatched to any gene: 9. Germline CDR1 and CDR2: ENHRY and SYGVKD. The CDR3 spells CASRTSGLDTDTQYF. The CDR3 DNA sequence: TGTGCCAGCCGGACTAGCGGACTGGACACAGATACGCAGTATTTT.

CDR3 in amino acids: CASIPSYMGHHSYEQYF. The CDR3 nucleotides are TGTGCCAGCATCCCATCCTATATGGGACATCACTCCTACGAGCAGTACTTC. This chain connects TRBV5-8 to TRBJ2-7, with TRBD1 as a possible D gene (6 bases). The V and J ends lost 6 bases and 0 bases respectively, with 22 bases between them. The CDR3 consists of 17 residues. Germline CDR1 reads SGHTS; CDR2 reads YDEGEE.

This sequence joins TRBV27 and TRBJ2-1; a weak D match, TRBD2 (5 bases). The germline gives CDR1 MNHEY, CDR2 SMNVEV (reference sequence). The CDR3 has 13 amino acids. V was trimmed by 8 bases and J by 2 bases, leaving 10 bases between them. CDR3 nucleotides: TGTGCCAGCGCTATGAGGGCCTACAATGAGCAGTTCTTC. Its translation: CASAMRAYNEQFF.

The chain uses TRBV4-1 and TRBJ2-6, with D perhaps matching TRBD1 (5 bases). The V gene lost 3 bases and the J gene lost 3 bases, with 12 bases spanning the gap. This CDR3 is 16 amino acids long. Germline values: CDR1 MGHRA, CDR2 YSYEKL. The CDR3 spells CASSQPAGNGANVLTF. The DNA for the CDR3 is TGCGCCAGCAGCCAGCCTGCAGGGAATGGGGCCAACGTCCTGACTTTC.

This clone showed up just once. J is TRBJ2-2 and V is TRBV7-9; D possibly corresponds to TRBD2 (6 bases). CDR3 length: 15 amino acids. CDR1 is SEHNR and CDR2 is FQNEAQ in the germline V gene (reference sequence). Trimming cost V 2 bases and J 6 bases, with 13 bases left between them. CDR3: CASSLIGSVAGELFF. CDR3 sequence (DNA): TGTGCCAGCAGCTTAATCGGGAGCGTAGCCGGGGAGCTGTTTTTT.

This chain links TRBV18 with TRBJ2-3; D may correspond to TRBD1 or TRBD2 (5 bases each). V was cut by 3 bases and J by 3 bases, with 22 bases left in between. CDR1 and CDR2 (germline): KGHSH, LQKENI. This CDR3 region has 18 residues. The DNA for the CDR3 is TGTGCCAGCTCACCCGCAGCCGTAGTCGGGGCCCAAACAGATACGCAGTATTTT. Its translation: CASSPAAVVGAQTDTQYF.

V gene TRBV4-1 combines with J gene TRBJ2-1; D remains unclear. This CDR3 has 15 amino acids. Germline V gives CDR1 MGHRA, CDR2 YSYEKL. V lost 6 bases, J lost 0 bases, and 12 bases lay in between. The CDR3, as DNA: TGCGCCAGCAGTCTGACCCCAGCCTCCTACAATGAGCAGTTCTTC. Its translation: CASSLTPASYNEQFF.